The 23 T cell receptor beta chains in this list originate from one sample, sequenced in a study of T-cell reconstitution after alpha-beta-depleted transplantation in children. Unique molecular identifiers were incorporated into the prepared TCRbeta library. Each CDR3 protein gets one entry after TCRdb re-called the PCR reads with MiXCR. The table lists around 300,000 distinct CDR3 sequences, roughly 7.8% of them singletons. Their antigens are not known. Regarding the study as a whole: At one year after transplant, newly produced T cells mostly accounted for T-cell counts and diversity.

The source was peripheral blood, collected 360 days after TCRalphabeta/CD19-depleted stem cell transplant. These receptors were obtained from a female patient aged 2 to 10 who had a stem cell transplant for Fanconi anemia, so the T cells may come from the graft donor.

The V call is TRBV7-9, the J call TRBJ2-3; 13 bases are shared with TRBD2. CDR3 size: 16 residues. Trimming took 5 bases from V and 6 from J; bases not matched to a gene: 8. The germline V gene has CDR1 SEHNR and CDR2 FQNEAQ (reference sequence). The CDR3 DNA reads as TGTGCCAGCAGCGCCCGGACTAGCGGGGGAGGTGATACGCAGTATTTT. Its translation is CASSARTSGGGDTQYF.

This clonotype was recorded at least ten times. The J gene is TRBJ2-7, the V gene TRBV29-1; possible D gene TRBD1, 6 bases. Germline CDR1 and CDR2: SQVTM and ANQGSEA. V shed 7 bases and J shed 2 bases, with 15 bases lying between them. CDR3 length: 13 amino acids. The DNA of the CDR3 is TGCAGCGCCATGACAGGTATTCCCTACGAGCAGTACTTC. Protein sequence: CSAMTGIPYEQYF.

The chain is built from TRBV3-1 and TRBJ1-1; D not resolved. V dropped 3 bases and J dropped 4 bases, with 9 bases sitting between them. The CDR3 contains 13 residues. CDR1 is LGHDT, CDR2 YNNKEL, per germline (reference sequence). The CDR3 loop is CASSHNAGTEAFF. As DNA, the CDR3 is TGTGCCAGCAGCCATAACGCCGGCACTGAAGCTTTCTTT.

This clonotype appeared many times. V gene TRBV5-1 combines with J gene TRBJ2-1; no definite D call. Germline V gives CDR1 SGHRS, CDR2 YFSETQ. There are 13 residues in the CDR3. Trimming took off 4 bases at V and 6 bases at J, with 11 bases between the two ends. The DNA for the CDR3 is TGCGCCAGCAGCGTGTTCAGCCCCAATGAGCAGTTCTTC. This translates into CASSVFSPNEQFF.

This clonotype was found many times. V is TRBV29-1 and J is TRBJ2-7, with unresolved D. Germline lookup yields CDR1 SQVTM and CDR2 ANQGSEA. The V and J ends lost 4 bases and 2 bases respectively, with 3 bases between them. The CDR3 contains 10 residues. CDR3 sequence: CSVGTYEQYF. The DNA for the CDR3 is TGCAGCGTTGGGACCTACGAGCAGTACTTC.

In this sample, this clonotype turned up many times. This chain joins TRBV9 and TRBJ2-3; D is perhaps TRBD1 or TRBD2 (5 bases each). V lost 1 base and J 0 bases, leaving 9 bases between the germline ends. Germline V gene data show CDR1 as SGDLS and CDR2 as YYNGEE. This CDR3 has 15 amino acids. The CDR3, as DNA: TGTGCCAGCAGCGTAAGGGGACGGAGCACAGATACGCAGTATTTT. This sequence encodes CASSVRGRSTDTQYF.

CDR3 nucleotide sequence: TGTGCCAGCAGTTTAACGACAGGCAACACTGAAGCTTTCTTT. This encodes CASSLTTGNTEAFF. This chain joins TRBV27 and TRBJ1-1, with D perhaps TRBD1 (6 bases). Germline CDR1 and CDR2: MNHEY and SMNVEV (reference sequence). Trimming removed 2 bases from V and 2 bases from J, with 9 bases in between. This CDR3 spans 14 amino acids.

This chain connects TRBV5-1 to TRBJ2-2; 13 bases are a match to TRBD2. V was pared by 4 bases and J by 7 bases, with 7 bases of the junction left unmatched. The CDR3 consists of 16 residues. In germline, CDR1 is SGHRS, CDR2 YFSETQ. CDR3 in amino acids: CASSDGLAGAGGELFF. The CDR3 nucleotides read TGCGCCAGCAGCGACGGACTAGCGGGAGCGGGCGGGGAGCTGTTTTTT.

There are many counts of this clonotype. The V call is TRBV20-1, the J call TRBJ1-2; D is undetermined. Between the trimmed V and J ends, which lost 0 bases and 4 bases, there was a span of 9 bases. The CDR3 contains 13 residues. CDR1 is DFQATT and CDR2 is SNEGSKA in the germline V gene (reference sequence). CDR3 region: CSARDLQSYGYTF. DNA for the CDR3: TGCAGTGCTAGAGATTTGCAGTCCTATGGCTACACCTTC.

There are many counts of this clonotype. The chain links TRBV12-3 or TRBV12-4 to TRBJ2-1; unclear D gene. The CDR3 contains 13 residues. Trimming removed 0 bases from V and 7 bases from J, with 7 bases in between. The CDR3 is CASSLAVGNEQFF. The CDR3 region has the DNA TGTGCCAGCAGTTTAGCGGTCGGGAATGAGCAGTTCTTC.

This clonotype was seen many times. V gene TRBV6-1 combines with J gene TRBJ2-7; D gene ambiguous. This CDR3 comprises 13 residues. The V gene lost 8 bases and the J gene lost 5 bases, with 16 bases spanning the gap. Germline V gene data show CDR1 as MNHNS and CDR2 as SASEGT. CDR3 sequence reads: CASDVDVLHEQYF. CDR3 coding DNA: TGTGCCAGCGACGTCGACGTACTCCACGAGCAGTACTTC.

This clonotype was observed many times. CDR3 protein: CASIAGSVPGRETQYF. Written as DNA, the CDR3 is TGCGCCAGCATCGCGGGGTCAGTCCCGGGGAGGGAGACCCAGTACTTC. This rearrangement joins TRBV5-1 to TRBJ2-5; a possible D gene is TRBD2 (6 bases). Trimming shortened V by 6 bases and J by 5 bases, and 23 bases separated the two germline ends. CDR3 length: 16 residues. The germline gives CDR1 SGHRS, CDR2 YFSETQ.

The sample holds many counts of this clonotype. This chain links TRBV29-1 with TRBJ2-7, with D perhaps TRBD1 or TRBD2 (6 bases each). The CDR3 covers 13 residues. Germline assignment: CDR1 SQVTM and CDR2 ANQGSEA. V was shortened by 2 bases and J by 4 bases, with 12 bases between the two germline ends. CDR3 amino acids: CSVEIGGAYEQYF. The DNA for the CDR3 is TGCAGCGTTGAAATCGGGGGCGCATACGAGCAGTACTTC.

This clonotype occurred many times. The CDR3 protein is CATSRDRGLRGGELFF. DNA for the CDR3: TGTGCCACCAGCAGAGATCGGGGGCTTCGGGGCGGGGAGCTGTTTTTT. V usage is TRBV15 and J usage is TRBJ2-2; the D call may be TRBD1 or TRBD2 (6 bases each). CDR3 length: 16 amino acids. Germline CDR1 LNHNV, CDR2 YYDKDF (reference sequence). Trimming removed 0 bases at V and 7 bases at J, with 15 bases between.

This clonotype occurred a few times. The V call is TRBV7-6, the J call TRBJ2-1, with unresolved D. CDR3 length: 13 residues. Per germline, CDR1 SGHVS and CDR2 FNYEAQ. V gave up 3 bases and J gave up 8 bases, with 11 bases separating them. CDR3 protein: CASSLDPGYEQFF. The CDR3 nucleotides read TGTGCCAGCAGCTTGGACCCGGGCTATGAGCAGTTCTTC.

In this sample, this clonotype turned up a few times. The rearrangement uses TRBV5-4 and TRBJ2-3; TRBD2 agrees at 8 bases. The length of the CDR3 is 14 residues. In germline, CDR1 is SGHNT, CDR2 YYREEE (reference sequence). Unmatched junction bases numbered 5, after V lost 4 bases and J lost 4 bases. CDR3 coding DNA: TGTGCCAGCAGCAGCCGGGGGGGGGCAGATACGCAGTATTTT. Translated, it gives CASSSRGGADTQYF. Full variable domain (missing parts from reference TRBV5-4 and TRBJ2-3): ETGVTQSPTHLIKTRGQQVTLRCSSQSGHNTVSWYQQALGQGPQFIFQYYREEENGRGNFPPRFSGLQFPNYSSELNVNALELDDSALYLCASSSRGGADTQYFGPGTRLTVL.

This clonotype was found many times. The CDR3 nucleotides are TGTGCCAGCAGTCTTATAGCGGGATCCTACAATGAGCAGTTCTTC. This gives the protein CASSLIAGSYNEQFF. This chain uses TRBV6-1 with TRBJ2-1; 8 nucleotides match TRBD2. V shed 5 bases, J shed 1 base, and the junction held 4 bases outside the gene matches. In germline, CDR1 is MNHNS, CDR2 SASEGT. The CDR3 extends over 15 amino acids.

V is TRBV2 and J is TRBJ1-5, with a tentative D call TRBD1 (5 bases). The CDR3 spans 12 residues. Germline assignment: CDR1 SNHLY and CDR2 FYNNEI. The V end was cut by 6 bases, the J end by 5 bases, with 8 bases between. The CDR3, as DNA: TGTGCCAGCAGGGGAGGGGATCAGCCCCAGCATTTT. This encodes CASRGGDQPQHF. Full variable domain (missing parts from reference TRBV2 and TRBJ1-5): EPEVTQTPSHQVTQMGQEVILRCVPISNHLYFYWYRQILGQKVEFLVSFYNNEISEKSEIFDDQFSVERPDGSNFTLKIRSTKLEDSAMYFCASRGGDQPQHFGDGTRLSIL.

This clonotype appeared a few times. J is TRBJ1-2 and V is TRBV7-3, with D possibly matching TRBD1 (5 bases). With 2 bases removed from V and 8 bases from J, the gap between germline ends came to 12 bases. This CDR3 is built from 13 residues. Germline assignment: CDR1 SGHTA and CDR2 FQGTGA. CDR3 nucleotide sequence: TGTGCCAGCAGCTTAGCAGTGGGGGACGGCTACACCTTC. It encodes CASSLAVGDGYTF. The full variable domain, its missing parts supplied by reference TRBV7-3 and TRBJ1-2, is GAGVSQTPSNKVTEKGKYVELRCDPISGHTALYWYRQSLGQGPEFLIYFQGTGAADDSGLPNDRFFAVRPEGSVSTLKIQRTERGDSAVYLCASSLAVGDGYTFGSGTRLTVV.

This clonotype was recorded at least ten times. This chain connects TRBV5-1 to TRBJ2-1; D is tentatively TRBD1 or TRBD2 (6 bases each). Germline CDR1 is SGHRS and CDR2 is YFSETQ. V lost 1 base to trimming and J lost 8 bases, with 16 bases between them. The CDR3 runs 15 residues. Written as DNA, the CDR3 is TGCGCCAGCAGCTTGATCGGACAGTCTAGCGATGAGCAGTTCTTC. Residues: CASSLIGQSSDEQFF.

Many counts were recorded for this clonotype. The rearrangement uses TRBV7-9 and TRBJ2-2; D unclear. Germline assignment: CDR1 SEHNR and CDR2 FQNEAQ (reference sequence). This CDR3 comprises 13 residues. Deletions cut 2 bases from V and 7 bases from J, with 8 bases between. The chain's CDR3 is CASSLSGRGELFF. The CDR3 DNA reads TGTGCCAGCAGCTTAAGTGGTCGCGGGGAGCTGTTTTTT.

This clonotype was recorded many times. The genes are TRBV12-3 or TRBV12-4 and TRBJ1-1; D is perhaps TRBD1 (6 bases). The CDR3 has 14 residues. Trimming stripped 3 bases from V and 2 bases from J, with 10 bases between. The CDR3 nucleotides are TGTGCCAGCAGTTTTGAGGGGGGTAACACTGAAGCTTTCTTT. This codes for CASSFEGGNTEAFF.

This clonotype was counted ten times or more. The V gene is TRBV5-1, the J gene TRBJ2-3; D gene unclear. Germline V gene data show CDR1 as SGHRS and CDR2 as YFSETQ. This CDR3 has 13 amino acids. The V end lost 6 bases, the J end lost 2 bases, and 10 bases lay between the germline ends. CDR3 amino acids: CASTVPPTDTQYF. CDR3 DNA sequence: TGCGCCAGCACAGTCCCCCCCACAGATACGCAGTATTTT. Supplemented by reference TRBV5-1 and TRBJ2-3, the full variable domain reads KAGVTQTPRYLIKTRGQQVTLSCSPISGHRSVSWYQQTPGQGLQFLFEYFSETQRNKGNFPGRFSGRQFSNSRSEMNVSTLELGDSALYLCASTVPPTDTQYFGPGTRLTVL.